The clone carrying this T cell receptor (beta chain) was recorded many times. Its antigen is not identified. The source of the sample is a study of T-cell memory formation after mild COVID-19. Study in general: Largely donor-specific sequence clusters came from a couple of donors.

V trimming: 6 bases; J trimming: 10 bases; junction bases outside the gene matches: 12. The germline gives CDR1 SEHNR, CDR2 FQNEAQ (reference sequence). The CDR3 is made up of 14 amino acids. Study-level results: Clones contracting day 15 to 85 were balanced CD4/CD8; later expanders leaned CD4+. Researchers report contracting CD4+ clones mostly in CM and EM, with CD8+ clones in EMRA.

TCRdb reprocessed the 5' RACE reads with MiXCR, giving one entry per CDR3 protein. The repertoire holds tens of thousands of distinct CDR3 sequences, roughly 21% seen once, with about 1.5% in the top ten. The specimen was PBMCs or a T cell subset sorted from them (not recorded which). This sequence was found in an adult who had mild COVID-19 (a few samples of this study predate the infection). Cell type and time point are not known. The chain has TRBV7-9 and TRBJ2-1; TRBD2 matches 7 bases. The CDR3 protein is CASSRASGGVEQFF. Written as DNA, the CDR3 is TGTGCCAGCAGTCGCGCTAGCGGAGGGGTAGAGCAGTTCTTC.